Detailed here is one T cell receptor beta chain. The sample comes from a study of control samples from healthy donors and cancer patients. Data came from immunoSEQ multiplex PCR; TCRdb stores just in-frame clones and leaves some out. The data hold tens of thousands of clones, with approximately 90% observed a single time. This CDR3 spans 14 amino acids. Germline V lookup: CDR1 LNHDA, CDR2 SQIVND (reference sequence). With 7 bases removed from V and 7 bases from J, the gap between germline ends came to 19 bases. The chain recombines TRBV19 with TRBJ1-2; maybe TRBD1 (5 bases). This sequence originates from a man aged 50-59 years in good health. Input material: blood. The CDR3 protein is CASTQGLMLSGYTF. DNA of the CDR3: TGTGCCAGTACCCAGGGACTGATGCTTAGTGGCTACACCTTC.